This TCR beta chain was obtained from a study of cytomegalovirus exposure and HLA in healthy donors. CDR3 length: 16 residues. Looked up from germline, CDR1 is KGHSH and CDR2 is LQKENI. V lost 4 bases and J 3 bases, leaving 15 bases between the germline ends. Study-level points and caveats: Because they were indistinguishable, some V segments, including TRBV6-2 and TRBV6-3, were excluded. Later, an analysis found that common viral pathogens appeared to be linked with several of the most significant clusters. A later analysis associated 16,000 or so TCR beta sequences with HLA alleles at a 0.05 false discovery rate. The study designated about 160 TCR beta chains cytomegalovirus-associated.

A single count supports this clone. Its antigen is not known. This PCR relied on a set of 60 Vbeta primers and 13 Jbeta primers. TCRdb keeps only in-frame clones here, not all; method: immunoSEQ multiplex PCR. The sample contains 120,000 to 150,000 clones, around 80% of which appear only once. This TCR was recovered from a male donor in good health and CMV-seronegative. The sequenced sample was PBMCs. The chain joins TRBV18 to TRBJ2-2, with a possible D match to TRBD2 (6 bases). The CDR3 DNA reads TGTGCCAGCTCACTACGGACAACGGGGGACACCGGGGAGCTGTTTTTT. Residues: CASSLRTTGDTGELFF.